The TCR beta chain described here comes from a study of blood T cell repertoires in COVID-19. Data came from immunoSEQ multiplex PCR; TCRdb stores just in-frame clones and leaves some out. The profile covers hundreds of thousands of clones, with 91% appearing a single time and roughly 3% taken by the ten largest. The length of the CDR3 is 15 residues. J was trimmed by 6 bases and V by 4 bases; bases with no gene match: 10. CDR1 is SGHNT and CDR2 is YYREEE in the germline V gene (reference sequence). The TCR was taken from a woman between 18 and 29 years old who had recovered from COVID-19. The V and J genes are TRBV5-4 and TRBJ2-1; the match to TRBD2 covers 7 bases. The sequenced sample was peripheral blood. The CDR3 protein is CASSQKAGGGNEQFF. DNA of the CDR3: TGTGCCAGCAGCCAAAAAGCTGGGGGGGGCAATGAGCAGTTCTTC.